This note documents a single TCR beta chain sequence. Its antigen is unidentified. Using immunoSEQ multiplex PCR, the repertoire was profiled, and TCRdb retains in-frame clones only, with some absent. The sample shows about 56,000 clones, 93% of them seen only once. These data originate in a study of cytomegalovirus exposure and HLA in healthy donors. Study findings and constraints: Reports showed the classifier diagnosing cytomegalovirus status with high specificity and sensitivity. According to a subsequent analysis, TCR clusters identified in the first cohort showed a tendency to co-occur across the approximately 120 validation repertoires.

Sequencing was done on a sample of PBMCs. The sequence was obtained from a woman younger than 30 in good health and CMV-seropositive.

CDR3 in DNA: TGTGCCAGCAGCGGCGAATCCACTGAAGCTTTCTTT. Its translation is CASSGESTEAFF. This chain uses TRBV9 with TRBJ1-1; D remains unclear. Per germline, CDR1 SGDLS and CDR2 YYNGEE. V lost 3 bases to trimming and J lost 4 bases, with 7 bases between them. The CDR3 is 12 amino acids. The variable domain in full, with the rest retrieved from reference TRBV9 and TRBJ1-1, is DSGVTQTPKHLITATGQRVTLRCSPRSGDLSVYWYQQSLDQGLQFLIQYYNGEERAKGNILERFSAQQFPDLHSELNLSSLELGDSALYFCASSGESTEAFFGQGTRLTVV.